This T cell receptor (beta chain) is from a study of OX40 agonist ivuxolimab in advanced cancers. Overall study context: Across the patients, intravenous ivuxolimab was delivered every 2 weeks at 0.01 to 10 mg/kg. Cohort: 75% to 90% men, mean age approximately 66, aged roughly 23 to 79. Eligibility rules accepted prior anti-PD-1, anti-PD-L1 or anti-CTLA-4 therapy, and around 43% had some.

Libraries were prepared by immunoSEQ multiplex PCR; TCRdb keeps only in-frame clonotypes and omits some of them. The sample includes 6,000 or so clones, about 70% of them seen just once. The CDR3 loop spans 13 amino acids. The sequencing here drew on CD4+ or CD8+ T cells sorted from blood, taken in a trial of the OX40 agonist ivuxolimab. This sequence was found in an adult with an advanced solid tumor such as melanoma, head and neck, liver or kidney cancer. V is TRBV21-1 and J is TRBJ2-7; TRBD1 reflects the table's D call only, with no check against the DNA. TRBV21-1 is described as a pseudogene. The CDR3 sequence: CASSRTGSYEQYF. Written as DNA, the CDR3 is TGTGCCAGCAGCCGGACAGGTTCCTACGAGCAGTACTTC.